This T cell receptor beta chain was obtained from a study of blood T cells in healthy people across ages. PCR was performed a second time for about 7 to 12 cycles using a sample-barcoded 5' primer and a J-beta primer mix. One entry per CDR3 protein results from TCRdb running MiXCR on the 5' RACE reads. The data contain 650,000 to 800,000 distinct CDR3 sequences, about 42% of them singletons. The CDR3 is 13 residues long. Germline V gives CDR1 SGHRS, CDR2 YFSETQ. V was trimmed by 4 bases and J by 6 bases, leaving 12 bases between them. The TCR comes from a man between 60 and 75 years old in good health. This chain links TRBV5-1 with TRBJ2-3, with no clear D. Sequenced input: blood. The CDR3 loop reads CASSGIGADTQYF. The CDR3 DNA is TGCGCCAGCAGCGGCATTGGTGCGGATACGCAGTATTTT.